Listed below are T cell receptor beta chains from one sample, sequenced in a study of shared clonotypes between healthy human individuals. Profiled with immunoSEQ multiplex PCR; TCRdb holds only in-frame clones, not every one. The sample consists of more than 400,000 clones, around 80% of them appearing once. The specimen was PBMCs. These receptor sequences come from a woman aged 40 to 55 in good health. Some clones in this sample may be carry-over from other donors' samples. The CDR3 runs from the conserved cysteine through the conserved F or W. The order of the fields is clone size, D gene, J gene, V gene, CDR3 protein, CDR3 DNA. A D gene is named only where the DNA matches it firmly. Rows may omit the clone size; those that give it use once, few, many or a size class.

clone size: -
D gene: TRBD1
J gene: TRBJ1-1
V gene: TRBV10-3
CDR3 protein: CAISLTGAMNTEAFF
CDR3 DNA: TGTGCCATCAGTTTAACAGGGGCCATGAACACTGAAGCTTTCTTT

clone size: -
D gene: -
J gene: TRBJ1-4
V gene: TRBV5-1
CDR3 protein: CASSSGGDGEKLFF
CDR3 DNA: TGCGCCAGCAGCTCCGGGGGCGACGGAGAAAAACTGTTTTTT

clone size: -
D gene: -
J gene: TRBJ2-7
V gene: TRBV2
CDR3 protein: CASTKETVFYEQYF
CDR3 DNA: TGTGCCAGCACCAAGGAGACAGTGTTTTACGAGCAGTACTTC

clone size: -
D gene: TRBD2
J gene: TRBJ2-7
V gene: TRBV28
CDR3 protein: CASSARTSGLYEQYF
CDR3 DNA: TGTGCCAGCAGCGCCAGGACTAGCGGCCTCTACGAGCAGTACTTC

clone size: -
D gene: -
J gene: TRBJ2-7
V gene: TRBV27
CDR3 protein: CASEALGRNEQYF
CDR3 DNA: TGTGCCAGCGAGGCCCTTGGAAGGAACGAGCAGTACTTC

clone size: -
D gene: TRBD2
J gene: TRBJ2-1
V gene: TRBV7-7
CDR3 protein: CASSLSGVNEQFF
CDR3 DNA: TGTGCTAGCAGCTTAAGCGGGGTCAATGAGCAGTTCTTC

clone size: -
D gene: TRBD1
J gene: TRBJ2-7
V gene: TRBV28
CDR3 protein: CASSYPAGTGSYEQYF
CDR3 DNA: TGTGCCAGCAGTTATCCGGCCGGGACAGGGTCCTACGAGCAGTACTTC

clone size: -
D gene: TRBD1
J gene: TRBJ1-6
V gene: TRBV5-4
CDR3 protein: CASSLAQGAKVNSPLHF
CDR3 DNA: TGTGCCAGCAGCTTGGCACAGGGGGCGAAGGTTAATTCACCCCTCCACTTT

clone size: -
D gene: -
J gene: TRBJ1-2
V gene: TRBV15
CDR3 protein: CATSGGSVYGYTF
CDR3 DNA: TGTGCCACTTCGGGGGGGTCGGTCTATGGCTACACCTTC

clone size: -
D gene: -
J gene: TRBJ2-2
V gene: TRBV10-3
CDR3 protein: CAISPTPNTGELFF
CDR3 DNA: TGTGCCATCAGTCCGACGCCTAACACCGGGGAGCTGTTTTTT

clone size: -
D gene: TRBD1
J gene: TRBJ1-4
V gene: TRBV4-1
CDR3 protein: CASSQGGRGPLANEKLFF
CDR3 DNA: TGCGCCAGCAGCCAAGGGGGCAGGGGGCCTTTGGCTAATGAAAAACTGTTTTTT

clone size: -
D gene: TRBD1
J gene: TRBJ2-7
V gene: TRBV7-3
CDR3 protein: CASSSGTGGAEQYF
CDR3 DNA: TGTGCCAGCAGCTCTGGGACAGGCGGTGCCGAGCAGTACTTC

clone size: -
D gene: -
J gene: TRBJ2-2
V gene: TRBV4-1
CDR3 protein: CASSQDLGIDTGELFF
CDR3 DNA: TGCGCCAGCAGCCAAGATCTTGGTATAGACACCGGGGAGCTGTTTTTT

clone size: -
D gene: TRBD2
J gene: TRBJ2-1
V gene: TRBV9
CDR3 protein: CASSAGAGGYNEQFF
CDR3 DNA: TGTGCCAGCAGCGCCGGAGCGGGAGGTTACAATGAGCAGTTCTTC

clone size: -
D gene: -
J gene: TRBJ2-6
V gene: TRBV19
CDR3 protein: CASSIRQLLSSGANVLTF
CDR3 DNA: TGTGCCAGTAGTATCCGGCAGCTACTTAGCTCTGGGGCCAACGTCCTGACTTTC

clone size: -
D gene: -
J gene: TRBJ2-1
V gene: TRBV4-2
CDR3 protein: CASSQEERSSYNEQFF
CDR3 DNA: TGTGCCAGCAGCCAAGAAGAGCGTAGTTCCTACAATGAGCAGTTCTTC

clone size: -
D gene: -
J gene: TRBJ1-2
V gene: TRBV29-1
CDR3 protein: CSVENNYGYTF
CDR3 DNA: TGCAGCGTTGAAAATAACTATGGCTACACCTTC

clone size: -
D gene: -
J gene: TRBJ2-2
V gene: TRBV2
CDR3 protein: CASSGRLTGELFF
CDR3 DNA: TGTGCCAGCAGTGGTAGACTGACCGGGGAGCTGTTTTTT

clone size: -
D gene: -
J gene: TRBJ2-3
V gene: TRBV9
CDR3 protein: CASSSRWGADTQYF
CDR3 DNA: TGTGCCAGCAGCTCCCGGTGGGGCGCAGATACGCAGTATTTT

clone size: -
D gene: -
J gene: TRBJ1-2
V gene: TRBV5-1
CDR3 protein: CASSLEGRNYGYTF
CDR3 DNA: TGCGCCAGCAGCTTGGAAGGCAGAAACTATGGCTACACCTTC

clone size: -
D gene: -
J gene: TRBJ2-7
V gene: TRBV18
CDR3 protein: CASSPLLSRAYEQYF
CDR3 DNA: TGTGCCAGCTCACCACTCCTTAGCCGGGCTTACGAGCAGTACTTC

clone size: -
D gene: TRBD1
J gene: TRBJ1-1
V gene: TRBV19
CDR3 protein: CASRRTGTNTEAFF
CDR3 DNA: TGTGCCAGTAGGAGGACAGGGACGAACACTGAAGCTTTCTTT

clone size: few
D gene: -
J gene: TRBJ2-2
V gene: TRBV18
CDR3 protein: CASSPRGGANTGELFF
CDR3 DNA: TGTGCCAGCTCACCAAGGGGAGGAGCGAACACCGGGGAGCTGTTTTTT

clone size: few
D gene: -
J gene: TRBJ1-1
V gene: TRBV4-2
CDR3 protein: CASSPTAGGDTEAFF
CDR3 DNA: TGTGCCAGCAGTCCGACGGCGGGGGGCGACACTGAAGCTTTCTTT

clone size: many
D gene: TRBD2
J gene: TRBJ2-2
V gene: TRBV18
CDR3 protein: CASSPSGTNTGELFF
CDR3 DNA: TGTGCCAGCTCACCAAGCGGGACGAACACCGGGGAGCTGTTTTTT

clone size: -
D gene: TRBD1
J gene: TRBJ1-2
V gene: TRBV19
CDR3 protein: CASRNGQGTGYTF
CDR3 DNA: TGTGCCAGTAGGAACGGACAGGGGACTGGCTACACCTTC